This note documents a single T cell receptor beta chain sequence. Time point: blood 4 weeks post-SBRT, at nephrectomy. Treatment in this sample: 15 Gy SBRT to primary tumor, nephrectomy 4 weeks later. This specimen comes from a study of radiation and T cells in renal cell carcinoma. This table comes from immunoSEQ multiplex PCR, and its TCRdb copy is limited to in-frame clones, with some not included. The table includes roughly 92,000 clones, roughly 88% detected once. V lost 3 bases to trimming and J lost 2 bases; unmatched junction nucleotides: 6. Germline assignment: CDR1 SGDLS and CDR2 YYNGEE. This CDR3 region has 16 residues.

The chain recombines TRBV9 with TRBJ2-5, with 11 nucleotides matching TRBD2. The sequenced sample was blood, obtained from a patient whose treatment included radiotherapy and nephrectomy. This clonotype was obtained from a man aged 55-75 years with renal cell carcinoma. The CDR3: CASSGPGLAEQETQYF. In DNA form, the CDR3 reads TGTGCCAGCAGCGGCCCGGGACTAGCGGAACAAGAGACCCAGTACTTC.